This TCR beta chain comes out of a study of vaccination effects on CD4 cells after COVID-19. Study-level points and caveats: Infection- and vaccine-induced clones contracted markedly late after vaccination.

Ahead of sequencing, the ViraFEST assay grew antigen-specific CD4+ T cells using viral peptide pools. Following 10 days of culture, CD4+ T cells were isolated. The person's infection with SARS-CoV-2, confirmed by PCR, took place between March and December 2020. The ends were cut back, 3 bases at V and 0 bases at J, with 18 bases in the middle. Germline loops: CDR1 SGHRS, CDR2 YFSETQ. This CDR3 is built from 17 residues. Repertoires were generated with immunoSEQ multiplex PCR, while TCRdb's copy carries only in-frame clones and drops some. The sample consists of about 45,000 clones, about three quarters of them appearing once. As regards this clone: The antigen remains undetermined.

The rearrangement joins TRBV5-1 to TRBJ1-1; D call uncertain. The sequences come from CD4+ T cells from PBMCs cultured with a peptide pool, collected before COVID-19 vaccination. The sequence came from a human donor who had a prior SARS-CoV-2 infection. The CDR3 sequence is CASSWRIGVWMNTEAFF. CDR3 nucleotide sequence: TGCGCCAGCAGCTGGCGGATTGGGGTCTGGATGAACACTGAAGCTTTCTTT.